The sequence of this T cell receptor beta chain was determined in a study of blood T cell repertoires in COVID-19. Turning to the study itself: Sample material is recorded as cDNA or gDNA derived from T cells, B-cell-depleted T cells, or PBMCs.

Germline V CDR1 and CDR2: SGHTA, FQGNSA. CDR3 size: 15 residues. V was clipped by 5 bases and J by 3 bases; unmatched bases: 7. Study processing details: The assay estimated nucleated cells by amplifying reference gene primers. Data came from immunoSEQ multiplex PCR; TCRdb stores just in-frame clones and leaves some out. That table gives V, J and clone size, and the DNA gave D and trimming. Of approximately 100,000 clones listed, 85% are singletons. The chain combines TRBV7-2 with TRBJ1-5, with 7 nucleotides matching TRBD1. This TCR was sampled from a man older than 75 with acute or convalescent COVID-19. Sequenced material: peripheral blood. The CDR3 region has the DNA TGTGCCAGCAGCGCGCCGGGACAGTACAATCAGCCCCAGCATTTT. Amino acids: CASSAPGQYNQPQHF. Variable domain in full (rest from reference TRBV7-2 and TRBJ1-5): GAGVSQSPSNKVTEKGKDVELRCDPISGHTALYWYRQSLGQGLEFLIYFQGNSAPDKSGLPSDRFSAERTGGSVSTLTIQRTQQEDSAVYLCASSAPGQYNQPQHFGDGTRLSIL.